This T cell receptor (beta chain) was identified in a study of early T cells in non-severe SARS-CoV-2 infection. TCRdb re-derived calls from the 5' RACE reads in MiXCR, one entry per CDR3 protein. The data hold 20,000 to 25,000 distinct CDR3 sequences, with 4% to 5.5% observed a single time. Per germline, CDR1 SGHRS and CDR2 YFSETQ. CDR3 length: 14 residues. V was shortened by 0 bases and J by 3 bases, with 10 bases between the two germline ends. Overall study findings and caveats: VDJdb-based annotation leaned toward anti-spike CD8 responses and missed private and CD4 specificities.

This clonotype was recorded many times. Its antigen is unidentified. The chain employs TRBV5-1 and TRBJ2-7; D unresolved. This TCR derives from an adult who was a healthcare worker with PCR-confirmed SARS-CoV-2 infection or an uninfected control (not recorded which). The sample comprised whole blood. CDR3 DNA sequence: TGCGCCAGCAGCTTGGCCACGGCTAACTACGAGCAGTACTTC. As protein: CASSLATANYEQYF.